The 32 T cell receptor beta chains reported below all come from one sample, sequenced in a study of CD8 T cells in ankylosing spondylitis (TCRdb year 2017). Libraries came from 5' RACE. Sequencing was performed on an Illumina HiSeq 2500. In-frame beta chains were kept once TCRdb had trimmed the public reads at Q25 with fastp and called clones with MiXCR. Each entry merges the rows of one CDR3 protein and shows their most common DNA and genes. Recorded for this sample are 250,000 or so distinct CDR3 sequences; about 18% of them occurred a single time. Under 40% of the sample is taken by the ten largest. The sequencing sample was made of blood, either unsorted or a sorted T cell fraction (not recorded which). These receptors all stem from a male donor with ankylosing spondylitis or in good health (not recorded which).

The chain combines TRBV12-3 or TRBV12-4 with TRBJ2-7; 12 bases match TRBD2. The J segment lost 5 bases and the V segment lost 9 bases, leaving 5 bases of the junction unmatched. The CDR3 contains 13 residues. In DNA, the CDR3 is TGTGCCAGTAGGACTAGCGGGAACCACGAGCAGTACTTC. Protein product: CASRTSGNHEQYF.

The chain has TRBV4-2 and TRBJ2-1, with 9 bases aligning to TRBD2. CDR3 size: 15 residues. The V gene's germline CDR1 is LGHNA and CDR2 YNFKEQ. V lost 6 bases, J lost 5 bases, and 8 bases stayed unmatched. The CDR3 reads CASRTSSGSDNEQFF. CDR3 nucleotides: TGTGCCAGCAGGACAAGTAGCGGGAGCGACAATGAGCAGTTCTTC.

J is TRBJ2-1 and V is TRBV6-6, with D uncertain. This CDR3 is 11 amino acids long. From germline, CDR1 is MNHNY and CDR2 SVGAGI (reference sequence). The V end was cut by 8 bases, the J end by 7 bases, with 9 bases between. The CDR3 loop reads CASGMGNEQFF. CDR3 coding DNA: TGTGCCAGCGGGATGGGGAATGAGCAGTTCTTC.

On this clonotype: This may come from a read error, since a much larger clone is one base off. The CDR3 reads CASSESRGLNQPRHF. The CDR3 DNA follows: TGTGCCAGCAGTGAATCGCGGGGGCTCAATCAGCCCCGGCATTTT. This rearrangement joins TRBV25-1 to TRBJ1-5; D is perhaps TRBD1 (6 bases). Germline V CDR1 and CDR2: MGHDK, SYGVNS. This CDR3 is built from 15 residues.

J is TRBJ2-1 and V is TRBV4-1, with TRBD2 matching 8 bases. The CDR3 covers 18 residues. The V gene end was trimmed by 0 bases and the J gene end by 0 bases; junction bases not matched to a gene: 7. CDR1 MGHRA and CDR2 YSYEKL come from the germline V gene. The CDR3 coding sequence is TGCGCCAGCAGCCAAGAAGCGGGAGTCTCCAGCTCCTACAATGAGCAGTTCTTC. Residues: CASSQEAGVSSSYNEQFF.

The sample holds a few counts of this clonotype. This chain uses TRBV4-1 with TRBJ2-7; 9 nucleotides align to TRBD1. This CDR3 is 17 amino acids long. J was trimmed by 1 base and V by 4 bases; bases with no gene match: 11. The germline CDR1 and CDR2 sequences are MGHRA and YSYEKL. CDR3 sequence reads: CASSRDGTGSPSYEQYF. The CDR3 region has the DNA TGCGCCAGCAGCCGGGACGGGACAGGGTCCCCATCCTACGAGCAGTACTTC.

This clonotype was observed a handful of times. V is TRBV7-8 and J is TRBJ2-2, with D perhaps matching TRBD2 (5 bases). CDR1 and CDR2 (germline): SGHVS, FQNEAQ. V gave up 5 bases and J gave up 6 bases, with 16 bases separating them. The CDR3 length is 15 residues. The CDR3, as DNA: TGTGCCAGCAGCCTTATAGCGCCCGGCGCCGGGGAGCTGTTTTTT. Its translation: CASSLIAPGAGELFF.

This clonotype was detected many times. The chain carries TRBV14 and TRBJ2-3; D possibly corresponds to TRBD2 (6 bases). The CDR3 totals 15 residues. Germline assignment: CDR1 SGHDN and CDR2 FVKESK. V lost 2 bases and J lost 1, with 10 bases in between. DNA of the CDR3: TGTGCCAGCAGCCAACGGGACTTCGGCACAGATACGCAGTATTTT. Its translation is CASSQRDFGTDTQYF.

The V and J genes are TRBV27 and TRBJ2-1; 9 bases are a match to TRBD2. The V segment lost 5 bases and the J segment 6 bases; nucleotides outside the gene matches: 5. CDR1 is MNHEY, CDR2 SMNVEV, per germline (reference sequence). The CDR3 loop spans 14 amino acids. In DNA form, the CDR3 reads TGTGCCAGCAGTCTCCAACTAGCGGGCAATGAGCAGTTCTTC. This encodes CASSLQLAGNEQFF.

Ten or more counts support this clonotype. V usage is TRBV10-2 and J usage is TRBJ2-5, with TRBD1 identical over 7 bases. Germline CDR1 is WSHSY and CDR2 is SAAADI. The CDR3 extends over 13 amino acids. Losses at the gene ends were 6 bases for V and 0 bases for J; bases not matched to a gene: 1. Here the CDR3 reads CASRQGNQETQYF. The DNA for the CDR3 is TGCGCCAGCAGACAGGGGAACCAAGAGACCCAGTACTTC.

The J gene is TRBJ1-2, the V gene TRBV18; D is undetermined. Germline V gene sequence: CDR1 KGHSH, CDR2 LQKENI. The CDR3 has 14 residues. Trimming cost V 2 bases and J 4 bases, with 11 bases left between them. Written as DNA, the CDR3 is TGTGCCAGCTCACCAGGTGCCGAGGGCTATGGCTACACCTTC. Amino acid sequence: CASSPGAEGYGYTF. The full variable domain, rest sourced from reference TRBV18 and TRBJ1-2, is NAGVMQNPRHLVRRRGQEARLRCSPMKGHSHVYWYRQLPEEGLKFMVYLQKENIIDESGMPKERFSAEFPKEGPSILRIQQVVRGDSAAYFCASSPGAEGYGYTFGSGTRLTVV.

In this sample, this clonotype turned up a few times. The gene calls are TRBV24-1 and TRBJ2-2; D unclear. With 5 bases removed from V and 9 bases from J, the gap between germline ends came to 9 bases. Germline V gives CDR1 KGHDR, CDR2 SFDVKD. The CDR3 contains 12 residues. The CDR3 sequence is CATSASTRELFF. In nucleotides, the CDR3 is TGTGCCACCAGTGCTTCGACCCGGGAGCTGTTTTTT.

A few counts support this clonotype. This chain connects TRBV6-5 to TRBJ2-7; D possibly corresponds to TRBD1 (6 bases). V lost 0 bases and J lost 2, with 8 bases in between. This CDR3 region has 14 residues. Germline CDR1 is MNHEY and CDR2 is SVGAGI. The CDR3 region is CASSYSRGTYEQYF. In DNA, the CDR3 is TGTGCCAGCAGTTACTCAAGGGGGACCTACGAGCAGTACTTC.

This clonotype occurred a few times. This sequence joins TRBV20-1 and TRBJ1-1; D gene uncertain. Germline V gives CDR1 DFQATT, CDR2 SNEGSKA (reference sequence). The ends were cut back, 0 bases at V and 0 bases at J, with 17 bases in the middle. There are 17 residues in the CDR3. The CDR3 nucleotides are TGCAGTGCTAGAGATCCGGCTCGACATTCCCTGAACACTGAAGCTTTCTTT. Amino acids: CSARDPARHSLNTEAFF.

The chain joins TRBV10-1 to TRBJ2-7, with 9 bases identical to TRBD1. CDR1 is WNHNN and CDR2 is SYGVQD in the germline V gene (reference sequence). V gave up 7 bases and J gave up 2 bases; unmatched junction bases: 6. This CDR3 has 14 amino acids. Here the CDR3 DNA reads TGCGCCAGCACCCCCGGGACAGGGCCCTACGAGCAGTACTTC. Translated, it gives CASTPGTGPYEQYF.

The chain uses TRBV7-8 and TRBJ1-1, with TRBD1 as a possible D gene (5 bases). This CDR3 contains 14 residues. The germline CDR1 and CDR2 sequences are SGHVS and FQNEAQ. Trimming took off 5 bases at V and 11 bases at J, with 21 bases between the two ends. CDR3 DNA: TGTGCCAGCAGCAACCCCCGGGACCCCACTCAGGCTTTCTTT. This encodes CASSNPRDPTQAFF.

The chain has TRBV27 and TRBJ2-7; TRBD2 aligns across 9 bases. Germline-derived CDR1 and CDR2 are MNHEY and SMNVEV (reference sequence). There are 15 residues in the CDR3. Losses at the gene ends were 5 bases for V and 7 bases for J; bases not matched to a gene: 12. The CDR3 loop reads CASSISGLAGWEQYF. Written as DNA, the CDR3 is TGTGCCAGCAGTATCTCGGGACTAGCTGGCTGGGAGCAGTACTTC.

This chain joins TRBV7-3 and TRBJ2-3; D is undetermined. Per germline, CDR1 SGHTA and CDR2 FQGTGA. V lost 5 bases and J lost 0, with 9 bases in between. The CDR3 length is 14 residues. CDR3: CASSPPDSTDTQYF. Written as DNA, the CDR3 is TGTGCCAGCAGCCCCCCGGACAGCACAGATACGCAGTATTTT.

This clonotype was detected ten times or more. The junction departs from germline at one end; a sequencing error may be responsible. The chain combines TRBV27 with TRBJ2-1; 7 bases line up with TRBD2. The CDR3 is made up of 15 amino acids. The germline V gene encodes CDR1 MNHEY and CDR2 SMNVEV (reference sequence). In nucleotides, the CDR3 is TGTGCCAGCAGTCCCACTAGCGCAGTCTACACTGAGCAGTTCTTC. Its translation is CASSPTSAVYTEQFF.

This clonotype was observed many times. The chain carries TRBV4-1 and TRBJ1-5; no reliable D call. This CDR3 spans 14 amino acids. The germline CDR1 and CDR2 sequences are MGHRA and YSYEKL. Trimming took 0 bases from V and 6 from J, leaving 9 bases between them. The CDR3, as DNA: TGCGCCAGCAGCCAAGAGTCTTTAGGTCAGCCCCAGCATTTT. Its translation is CASSQESLGQPQHF.

This clonotype was seen at least ten times. The rearrangement joins TRBV6-5 to TRBJ2-1, with 7 bases that match TRBD1. This CDR3 spans 14 amino acids. Germline V lookup: CDR1 MNHEY, CDR2 SVGAGI. V trimming: 4 bases; J trimming: 10 bases; junction bases outside the gene matches: 10. CDR3 sequence (DNA): TGTGCCAGCAGTTCCGGGACAGCCCCCTTGGAGCAGTTCTTC. Translation gives CASSSGTAPLEQFF.

This clonotype was counted between two and nine times. The V call is TRBV10-3, the J call TRBJ2-7; D call uncertain. The length of the CDR3 is 11 residues. Between the trimmed V and J ends, which lost 3 bases and 2 bases, there was a span of 2 bases. Germline V lookup: CDR1 ENHRY, CDR2 SYGVKD. The CDR3 is CAISDTYEQYF. CDR3 nucleotides: TGTGCCATCAGTGACACCTACGAGCAGTACTTC.

This clonotype was seen only a few times. The CDR3 sequence is CASSYVAETANHYEQYF. CDR3 in DNA: TGTGCCAGCAGTTACGTAGCGGAGACGGCCAACCACTACGAGCAGTACTTC. The rearrangement links TRBV6-2 or TRBV6-3 to TRBJ2-7; D is perhaps TRBD2 (6 bases). Per germline, CDR1 MNHEY and CDR2 SVGEGT. V lost 2 bases to trimming and J lost 3 bases, with 20 bases between them. The CDR3 has 17 residues.

This clonotype was picked up a small number of times. The V call is TRBV12-3 or TRBV12-4, the J call TRBJ1-3, with D uncertain. The V and J ends lost 2 bases and 6 bases respectively, with 11 bases between them. This CDR3 is built from 14 residues. The CDR3 nucleotides are TGTGCCAGCAGTTTACGGGCAGTGCTAAACACCATATATTTT. Residues: CASSLRAVLNTIYF.

The chain is built from TRBV9 and TRBJ2-1; no reliable D call. The germline gives CDR1 SGDLS, CDR2 YYNGEE. Trimming took 0 bases from V and 9 from J, leaving 7 bases between them. The CDR3 sequence is 12 residues long. The CDR3 region is CASSVDPTEQFF. CDR3 nucleotides: TGTGCCAGCAGCGTAGACCCTACTGAGCAGTTCTTC.

This chain joins TRBV12-3 or TRBV12-4 and TRBJ2-7; D is undetermined. This CDR3 is built from 12 residues. Trimming removed 3 bases at V and 5 bases at J, with 8 bases between. Here the CDR3 DNA reads TGTGCCAGCAGTTTTGTGCCACACGAGCAGTACTTC. Protein sequence: CASSFVPHEQYF.

This clonotype was picked up many times. Sequence at one end of the junction differs from germline and may be a read error. The rearrangement links TRBV20-1 to TRBJ2-1, with 10 bases matching TRBD2. The length of the CDR3 is 18 residues. Germline V CDR1 and CDR2: DFQATT, SNEGSKA (reference sequence). The CDR3 DNA follows: TGCAGTGCGAGAGGACTAGCGGAGACGCCAAGCTCCTACAATGAGCAGTTCTTC. Residues: CSARGLAETPSSYNEQFF.

This clonotype was counted between two and nine times. V is TRBV5-1 and J is TRBJ2-1; tentative D call: TRBD2 (6 bases). CDR3 size: 14 residues. V was cut by 2 bases and J by 9 bases, with 15 bases left in between. Per the germline V gene, CDR1 is SGHRS and CDR2 is YFSETQ. Here the CDR3 DNA reads TGCGCCAGCAGCTTCGAGGGAGGCACGGGTGAGCAGTTCTTC. It specifies CASSFEGGTGEQFF.

This clonotype has only a few counts. This chain connects TRBV27 to TRBJ2-7; 9 nucleotides agree with TRBD1. V was clipped by 1 base and J by 5 bases; unmatched bases: 6. This CDR3 has 15 amino acids. Germline loops: CDR1 MNHEY, CDR2 SMNVEV (reference sequence). CDR3 region: CASSLYRGRADEQYF. CDR3 in DNA: TGTGCCAGCAGTTTATACAGGGGGCGAGCCGACGAGCAGTACTTC.

V gene TRBV29-1 combines with J gene TRBJ2-7; 8 nucleotides line up with TRBD2. The CDR3 length is 13 residues. The ends lost 7 bases at V and 5 bases at J; junction bases unmatched: 10. Germline V lookup: CDR1 SQVTM, CDR2 ANQGSEA. The CDR3 region is CSALGGRLDEQYF. CDR3 nucleotide sequence: TGCAGCGCCTTGGGCGGGAGGCTGGACGAGCAGTACTTC.

This clonotype was seen a handful of times. The chain has TRBV10-3 and TRBJ2-7; D is unresolved. Trimming removed 0 bases at V and 3 bases at J, with 6 bases between. CDR1 ENHRY and CDR2 SYGVKD come from the germline V gene. The length of the CDR3 is 13 residues. CDR3 loop: CAISESIGYEQYF. CDR3 nucleotides: TGTGCCATCAGTGAGTCGATCGGCTACGAGCAGTACTTC.

This clonotype was detected ten times or more. The genes are TRBV20-1 and TRBJ2-1, with D unclear. V was pared by 4 bases and J by 10 bases, with 8 bases between. Germline values: CDR1 DFQATT, CDR2 SNEGSKA (reference sequence). This CDR3 comprises 10 residues. CDR3 sequence (DNA): TGCAGTGCTACTTTTGACGAGCAGTTCTTC. Translating gives CSATFDEQFF.